This T cell receptor beta chain came from a study of blood T cell repertoires in COVID-19 (dated by TCRdb to the early 2020s). At the level of the whole study: Collaborator samples came from the United States, Italy and Spain and covered acute and convalescent phases of COVID-19. The prospective study material was composed of cDNA or gDNA derived from T cells, B-cell-depleted T cells, or PBMCs. The dataset comprised deeply sampled blood TCRbeta repertoires from subjects exposed to, actively infected with, or recovered from COVID-19. The repertoires were made available in a free public database intended to serve as a resource for research on the immune response to SARS-CoV-2. Samples came from the ongoing ImmuneRACE study (first 160 participants) plus 1,254 subjects from 6 global collaborators. A de-identified subject ID, COVID-19 status, age in years and sex were almost always included in the sample metadata. Where HLA class I and class II types were available, the types were taken from metadata supplied by the sample provider, not from assay-based typing. What the study reported, not specific to this receptor: How much clinical and demographic metadata was included differed by source and by participant, and the metadata was provided uncurated.

This clone has only a few counts. This receptor's antigen is unknown. No per-base quality is available; no much larger clone lies one base away. TCRbeta CDR3 regions were amplified from genomic DNA by means of the immunoSEQ Assay, a bias-controlled multiplex PCR. Concerning the study's data processing: Nucleated cell counts per sample were estimated from amplification of reference gene primers within the assay. Sequence reads were collapsed and filtered to measure the absolute abundance of every unique TCRbeta CDR3 rearrangement. Productive Simpson clonality was computed per sample as the square root of Simpson's diversity index over productive rearrangements. This is the immuneACCESS table as TCRdb keeps it, with only in-frame sequences that have V and J called. A part of the clones is gone; compared with another copy, unresolved V genes explain less than half, and the rest is unexplained. Clone size and the V and J calls come from that table; the DNA yielded D and trimming. The table for this sample lists around 290,000 clones; just over 90% of them were counted only once. The ten biggest clones cover over 2% of the sample.

The germline V gene (reference sequence) gives CDR1 as SGHNT and CDR2 as YYREEE. Trimming takes 3 bases from V and 9 bases from J, and the germline ends sit 10 bases apart. Spanning cysteine to phenylalanine, the CDR3 consists of 11 amino acids. Only the CDR3 DNA stays, 33 bases, in frame from base 1. One collaborating source in Seattle enrolled patients during active infection and followed them longitudinally through the course of disease. Collaborating institutions collected whole blood in K2EDTA tubes following their own protocols. Collaborator samples were shipped for TCRbeta analysis as frozen whole blood, isolated PBMCs, or DNA extracted from either sample type.

The sample was peripheral blood. The chain joins TRBV5-4 to TRBJ2-7; 6 matching bases give a weak D call of TRBD1. The TCR sequence derives from a woman in her 30s with COVID-19, enrolled during active disease. The DNA reads TGTGCCAGCAGCTCGACGACAGGGCAGTACTTC. This is translated as CASSSTTGQYF.